The 15 T cell receptor beta chains below come from one sample, sequenced in a study of Graves' ophthalmopathy and Graves' hyperthyroidism. Amplifying from RNA transcripts, the study obtained TCR beta CDR3 regions. HTBI primers were used in a first-round RT-PCR, which preceded a second-round multiplex PCR. Using its own MiXCR run on the multiplex PCR reads, TCRdb lists one record per CDR3 protein. The sample consists of 500,000 to 800,000 distinct CDR3 sequences, approximately 39% of them appearing once. The sample consisted of peripheral blood. These receptors all stem from an adult man with Graves' ophthalmopathy.

This rearrangement joins TRBV4-1 to TRBJ2-7, with D maybe TRBD1 (5 bases). The germline V and J ends were trimmed by 0 bases and 2 bases, with 11 bases remaining between them. Germline lookup yields CDR1 MGHRA and CDR2 YSYEKL. CDR3 length: 15 residues. CDR3 nucleotides: TGCGCCAGCAGCCAAGAAGCGCAGGGAACCTACGAGCAGTACTTC. Translating gives CASSQEAQGTYEQYF.

This chain links TRBV2 with TRBJ1-1, with 10 positions matching TRBD1. Trimming removed 6 bases from V and 5 bases from J; junction bases left unmatched: 3. Germline CDR1 and CDR2: SNHLY and FYNNEI. This CDR3 spans 13 amino acids. CDR3 bases: TGTGCCAGCAGACCGGGACAGGGGACTGAAGCTTTCTTT. This codes for CASRPGQGTEAFF.

The sample holds one count of this clonotype. The rearrangement uses TRBV29-1 and TRBJ1-4, with D perhaps matching TRBD1 (5 bases). The CDR3 loop spans 13 amino acids. Germline values: CDR1 SQVTM, CDR2 ANQGSEA. The ends were cut back, 3 bases at V and 8 bases at J, with 13 bases in the middle. CDR3 nucleotides: TGCAGCGTTGATCAGGGCAACGAGGAAAAACTGTTTTTT. Encoded protein: CSVDQGNEEKLFF.

This clonotype was seen ten or more times. CDR3 nucleotides: TGTGCCAGCAGTTTGAGGGGGCGCCCTGAGACCCAGTACTTC. Translated, it gives CASSLRGRPETQYF. This chain joins TRBV12-3 or TRBV12-4 and TRBJ2-5; 7 bases align to TRBD1. Unmatched junction bases numbered 6, after V lost 3 bases and J lost 5 bases. The CDR3 is 14 amino acids.

Concerning this clonotype: The junction departs from the called germline gene at one end, perhaps through a read error. This chain uses TRBV20-1 with TRBJ2-5; 7 positions match TRBD2. Germline values: CDR1 DFQATT, CDR2 SNEGSKA (reference sequence). The CDR3 totals 13 residues. DNA of the CDR3: TGCAGTGCCGGGTACCTCGGGCGGGAGACCCAGGACTTC. Translation: CSAGYLGRETQDF.

J is TRBJ1-2 and V is TRBV5-1; D may be TRBD1 (6 bases). The CDR3 runs to 14 residues. V lost 4 bases and J 4 bases, leaving 14 bases between the germline ends. In germline, CDR1 is SGHRS, CDR2 YFSETQ. The CDR3 here is CASSGGADSYGYTF. The CDR3 DNA reads TGCGCCAGCAGCGGGGGGGCAGACAGCTATGGCTACACCTTC.

There are a few counts of this clonotype. This chain uses TRBV11-2 with TRBJ2-7; a possible D gene is TRBD2 (6 bases). Germline V gene data show CDR1 as SGHAT and CDR2 as FQNNGV. The CDR3 has 14 amino acids. The V gene lost 4 bases and the J gene lost 2 bases, with 12 bases spanning the gap. The CDR3 DNA follows: TGTGCCAGCAGCTCGGGACTGCAAACCTACGAGCAGTACTTC. Translated: CASSSGLQTYEQYF.

At least ten counts were recorded for this clonotype. The rearrangement uses TRBV9 and TRBJ1-1, with D unclear. From germline, CDR1 is SGDLS and CDR2 YYNGEE. Deletions cut 0 bases from V and 2 bases from J, with 8 bases between. CDR3 length equals 14 residues. This CDR3 reads CASSVAGSNTEAFF. The CDR3 region has the DNA TGTGCCAGCAGCGTAGCGGGGAGTAACACTGAAGCTTTCTTT.

The chain recombines TRBV14 with TRBJ1-4; D not resolved. Trimming shortened V by 0 bases and J by 4 bases, and 9 bases separated the two germline ends. Germline V CDR1 and CDR2: SGHDN, FVKESK. This CDR3 spans 15 amino acids. CDR3 DNA sequence: TGTGCCAGCAGCCAAGATACAGCTTATAATGAAAAACTGTTTTTT. Amino acids: CASSQDTAYNEKLFF. Together with reference TRBV14 and TRBJ1-4, the CDR3 gives the full variable domain: EAGVTQFPSHSVIEKGQTVTLRCDPISGHDNLYWYRRVMGKEIKFLLHFVKESKQDESGMPNNRFLAERTGGTYSTLKVQPAELEDSGVYFCASSQDTAYNEKLFFGSGTQLSVL.

This sequence joins TRBV7-9 and TRBJ1-2, with D unclear. CDR3 size: 13 residues. Trimming shortened V by 2 bases and J by 5 bases, and 9 bases separated the two germline ends. CDR1 and CDR2 (germline): SEHNR, FQNEAQ (reference sequence). The chain's CDR3 is CASSLPQDYGYTF. The DNA of the CDR3 is TGTGCCAGCAGCTTACCGCAGGATTATGGCTACACCTTC. Complete variable domain (other parts from reference TRBV7-9 and TRBJ1-2): DTGVSQNPRHKITKRGQNVTFRCDPISEHNRLYWYRQTLGQGPEFLTYFQNEAQLEKSRLLSDRFSAERPKGSFSTLEIQRTEQGDSAMYLCASSLPQDYGYTFGSGTRLTVV.

Many counts were recorded for this clonotype. The chain is built from TRBV7-9 and TRBJ1-6; TRBD1 is a possible D gene (6 bases). This CDR3 region has 14 residues. The germline V gene encodes CDR1 SEHNR and CDR2 FQNEAQ (reference sequence). Deletions cut 4 bases from V and 4 bases from J, with 8 bases between. CDR3 coding DNA: TGTGCCAGCAGCTCGCAGGGGTATAATTCACCCCTCCACTTT. Translation gives CASSSQGYNSPLHF. The full variable domain, its missing parts supplied by reference TRBV7-9 and TRBJ1-6, is DTGVSQNPRHKITKRGQNVTFRCDPISEHNRLYWYRQTLGQGPEFLTYFQNEAQLEKSRLLSDRFSAERPKGSFSTLEIQRTEQGDSAMYLCASSSQGYNSPLHFGNGTRLTVT.

Points on this clonotype: A much larger clonotype is one base distant, so this may be a read error. The chain links TRBV7-4 to TRBJ2-7, with D unresolved. The CDR3 is made up of 13 amino acids. V lost 11 bases and J 1 base, leaving 15 bases between the germline ends. Per the germline V gene, CDR1 is SGHVT and CDR2 is SQSDAQ. CDR3 nucleotide sequence: TGTGCCCTAGAAATGGGCACTTCCTACGAGCAGTACTTC. Translated, it gives CALEMGTSYEQYF.

This clonotype was recorded at least ten times. The chain carries TRBV14 and TRBJ1-1; D is undetermined. The CDR3 is 15 residues long. V was clipped by 0 bases and J by 0 bases, with 8 bases between them. Germline-derived CDR1 and CDR2 are SGHDN and FVKESK. The CDR3 bases are TGTGCCAGCAGCCAAGATCCAGGTCTGAACACTGAAGCTTTCTTT. As protein: CASSQDPGLNTEAFF.

CDR3 loop: CAISGALDEKLFF. DNA of the CDR3: TGTGCCATCAGTGGGGCGTTGGATGAAAAACTGTTTTTT. The V call is TRBV10-3, the J call TRBJ1-4; no clear D gene. The CDR3 runs to 13 residues. From germline, CDR1 is ENHRY and CDR2 SYGVKD. The germline V and J ends were trimmed by 4 bases and 6 bases, with 9 bases remaining between them.

Concerning this clonotype: Its ends do not fully match the called genes, so a read error is possible. V and J are TRBV7-2 and TRBJ1-4; a possible D gene is TRBD1 (6 bases). The CDR3 runs to 13 residues. Germline CDR1 and CDR2: SGHTA and FQGNSA. CDR3 DNA sequence: TGTGCCAGCAGCTTGGGGGGGGGCGAAAAACTGGTTTTT. Protein sequence: CASSLGGGEKLVF.